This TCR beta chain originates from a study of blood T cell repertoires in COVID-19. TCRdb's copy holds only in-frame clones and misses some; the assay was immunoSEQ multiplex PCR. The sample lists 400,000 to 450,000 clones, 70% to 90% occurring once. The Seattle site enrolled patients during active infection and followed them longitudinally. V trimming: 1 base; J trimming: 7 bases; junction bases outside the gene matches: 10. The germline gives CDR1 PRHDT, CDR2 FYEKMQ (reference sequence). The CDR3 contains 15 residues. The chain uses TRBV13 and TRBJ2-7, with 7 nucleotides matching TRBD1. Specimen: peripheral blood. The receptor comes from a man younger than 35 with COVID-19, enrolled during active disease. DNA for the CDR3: TGTGCCAGCAGCTTAGAGTCAGGGGGAGCAGGAGAGCAGTACTTC. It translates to CASSLESGGAGEQYF.